This T cell receptor (beta chain) emerged from a study of human T cells and chemical hapten exposure. Study at large: Reading of the patch tests, which applied 0.01% DPC to the upper back, occurred at 6 days. Findings and limits, study-wide: With DPC sensitization, TCRs exceeding 1 in 1000 frequency showed no change.

Time point denoted: patch test 1, 2 weeks after DPC sensitization. The treatment denotes: therapeutic diphenylcyclopropenone sensitization with weekly scalp DPC. The study extracted total RNA from unfractionated whole blood. Drawing of blood took place ahead of applying each patch test. Within the library, unique molecular identifiers were attached to each individual cDNA molecule. TCRdb reanalysed the RACE reads using MiXCR and keeps one entry per CDR3 protein. The sample lists roughly 48,000 distinct CDR3 sequences, about 11% occurring once. As to this clonotype: Its antigen remains unknown.

The V end was cut by 5 bases, the J end by 0 bases, with 19 bases between. The CDR3 runs to 17 residues. In germline, CDR1 is MDHEN, CDR2 SYDVKM. The specimen comprised whole blood, sampled in connection with sensitization to the hapten diphenylcyclopropenone (DPC). This rearrangement joins TRBV28 to TRBJ1-1; a possible D gene is TRBD1 (5 bases). The TCR sequence derives from a woman aged 40-49 years with alopecia areata. Some clones in this sample may be carry-over from other donors' samples. In nucleotides, the CDR3 is TGTGCCAGCAGTCCCTCCCGGGACCGCCCTTTGAACACTGAAGCTTTCTTT. Protein product: CASSPSRDRPLNTEAFF.